Each of the 15 T cell receptor beta chains below was sequenced from the same sample in a study of T cell repertoires in cytomegalovirus infection. A single record per CDR3 protein comes from TCRdb applying MiXCR to the reads. The data contain some 940,000 distinct CDR3 sequences, approximately 31% of them singletons. These receptors have no identified antigens. The sequences come from cultured CD8+ T cells from PBMCs, collected from culture after CMV antigen stimulation. Receptor source: a human donor in good health (CMV status not recorded). Some clones in this sample may be carry-over from other donors' samples.

The chain recombines TRBV7-9 with TRBJ2-7, with D perhaps matching TRBD2 (6 bases). The CDR3 is 15 amino acids. From germline, CDR1 is SEHNR and CDR2 FQNEAQ (reference sequence). Trimming left V 3 bases short and J 5 bases short, with 17 bases between. In DNA form, the CDR3 reads TGTGCCAGCAGCTTGGTGGGACCGGGGGTCGACGAGCAGTACTTC. Encoded protein: CASSLVGPGVDEQYF. Drawing the rest from reference TRBV7-9 and TRBJ2-7, the complete variable domain is DTGVSQNPRHKITKRGQNVTFRCDPISEHNRLYWYRQTLGQGPEFLTYFQNEAQLEKSRLLSDRFSAERPKGSFSTLEIQRTEQGDSAMYLCASSLVGPGVDEQYFGPGTRLTVT.

The chain couples TRBV27 to TRBJ2-3, with 9 bases lining up with TRBD2. Germline V CDR1 and CDR2: MNHEY, SMNVEV (reference sequence). The CDR3 sequence is 17 residues long. Losses at the gene ends were 0 bases for V and 0 bases for J; bases not matched to a gene: 4. The CDR3 protein is CASSLSLAGASTDTQYF. The CDR3 nucleotides read TGTGCCAGCAGTTTATCGTTAGCGGGGGCTAGCACAGATACGCAGTATTTT.

This clonotype was counted only a few times. CDR3: CASSLGDPGTSGVTDTQYF. The DNA for the CDR3 is TGTGCCAGCAGCTTAGGGGACCCAGGGACTAGCGGGGTCACAGATACGCAGTATTTT. The chain carries TRBV7-9 and TRBJ2-3; 13 nucleotides line up with TRBD2. V was clipped by 1 base and J by 2 bases; unmatched bases: 9. Germline loops: CDR1 SEHNR, CDR2 FQNEAQ (reference sequence). This CDR3 region has 19 residues.

In its sample, this clonotype was seen a few times. The chain uses TRBV12-3 or TRBV12-4 and TRBJ2-1; 9 nucleotides line up with TRBD2. V gave up 3 bases and J gave up 7 bases; unmatched junction bases: 7. The CDR3 is 15 residues long. The chain's CDR3 is CASSLTNSGGNEQFF. The CDR3 DNA sequence: TGTGCCAGCAGTTTGACAAATAGCGGGGGAAATGAGCAGTTCTTC.

This clonotype was detected many times. CDR3 loop: CASSQKQGRTDTQYF. For the CDR3, the DNA is TGCGCCAGCAGCCAAAAGCAGGGACGGACAGATACGCAGTATTTT. J is TRBJ2-3 and V is TRBV4-1; D might be TRBD1 or TRBD2, each matching 5 bases. The ends were cut back, 2 bases at V and 3 bases at J, with 12 bases in the middle. This CDR3 spans 15 amino acids. The germline gives CDR1 MGHRA, CDR2 YSYEKL.

This rearrangement joins TRBV18 to TRBJ2-1; 8 nucleotides agree with TRBD1. The CDR3 runs 16 residues. After removal of 4 bases from V and 4 bases from J, the junction contained 9 bases not matched to a gene. Germline V gives CDR1 KGHSH, CDR2 LQKENI. CDR3 DNA: TGTGCCAGCTCACTATCCAGGGGGCGGACGTACAATGAGCAGTTCTTC. It yields the protein CASSLSRGRTYNEQFF. The whole variable domain, remainder taken from reference TRBV18 and TRBJ2-1, is NAGVMQNPRHLVRRRGQEARLRCSPMKGHSHVYWYRQLPEEGLKFMVYLQKENIIDESGMPKERFSAEFPKEGPSILRIQQVVRGDSAAYFCASSLSRGRTYNEQFFGPGTRLTVL.

This clonotype turned up a few times. This sequence joins TRBV15 and TRBJ2-3; D is perhaps TRBD1 (6 bases). The V and J ends lost 5 bases and 3 bases respectively, with 12 bases between them. CDR1 is LNHNV, CDR2 YYDKDF, per germline (reference sequence). CDR3 length: 14 residues. The CDR3 DNA reads as TGTGCCACCAGCTGGGGACAAGAAACAGATACGCAGTATTTT. This sequence encodes CATSWGQETDTQYF.

V usage is TRBV2 and J usage is TRBJ1-2; a possible D gene is TRBD1 (5 bases). The V gene's germline CDR1 is SNHLY and CDR2 FYNNEI. CDR3 length: 15 residues. V was pared by 2 bases and J by 2 bases, with 12 bases between. The DNA of the CDR3 is TGTGCCAGCAGTGAATGGGGGAATCCCAACTATGGCTACACCTTC. It translates to CASSEWGNPNYGYTF.

The chain employs TRBV11-1 and TRBJ1-5; tentative D call: TRBD1 (5 bases). Deletions cut 7 bases from V and 6 bases from J, with 10 bases between. This CDR3 comprises 12 residues. Looked up from germline, CDR1 is SGHAT and CDR2 is FQDESV (reference sequence). CDR3 nucleotides: TGTGCCAGCACCTTCGGGGGTCAGCCCCAGCATTTT. Its translation is CASTFGGQPQHF.

The chain joins TRBV7-9 to TRBJ1-3; weak D call: TRBD1 (5 bases). CDR1 is SEHNR and CDR2 is FQNEAQ in the germline V gene (reference sequence). The CDR3 is 18 amino acids. The ends were cut back, 5 bases at V and 8 bases at J, with 28 bases in the middle. CDR3 nucleotides: TGTGCCAGCAGCCGGGGGTCTTTCGCGGAACCTACGGGGGACACCATATATTTT. This codes for CASSRGSFAEPTGDTIYF.

The chain combines TRBV19 with TRBJ2-1; 10 bases line up with TRBD1. Germline V gives CDR1 LNHDA, CDR2 SQIVND (reference sequence). This CDR3 spans 16 amino acids. The V segment lost 3 bases and the J segment 6 bases; nucleotides outside the gene matches: 8. CDR3 sequence (DNA): TGTGCCAGTAGTATTACCCTGGGACAGGGGTTCAATGAGCAGTTCTTC. It translates to CASSITLGQGFNEQFF.

This clonotype showed up many times. The V call is TRBV7-6, the J call TRBJ1-1; tentatively, D is TRBD1 (6 bases). Germline CDR1 is SGHVS and CDR2 is FNYEAQ. The length of the CDR3 is 15 residues. Trimming stripped 6 bases from V and 2 bases from J, with 16 bases between. CDR3 region: CASSPQGVGNTEAFF. The CDR3 DNA reads as TGTGCCAGCAGTCCACAGGGAGTGGGAAACACTGAAGCTTTCTTT. The full variable domain, its missing parts supplied by reference TRBV7-6 and TRBJ1-1, is GAGVSQSPRYKVTKRGQDVALRCDPISGHVSLYWYRQALGQGPEFLTYFNYEAQQDKSGLPNDRFSAERPEGSISTLTIQRTEQRDSAMYRCASSPQGVGNTEAFFGQGTRLTVV.

With regard to this clonotype: Sequence at one end of the junction differs from germline and may be a read error. The chain uses TRBV7-3 and TRBJ2-1; no clear D. The CDR3 is 15 amino acids. Germline CDR1 is SGHTA and CDR2 is FQGTGA. CDR3: CVSSLTAAPYNEQFF. The CDR3 bases are TGTGTCAGCAGCTTAACGGCGGCCCCCTACAATGAGCAGTTCTTC. The variable domain in full, completed from reference TRBV7-3 and TRBJ2-1, reads GAGVSQTPSNKVTEKGKYVELRCDPISGHTALYWYRQSLGQGPEFLIYFQGTGAADDSGLPNDRFFAVRPEGSVSTLKIQRTERGDSAVYLCVSSLTAAPYNEQFFGPGTRLTVL.

This clonotype was seen many times. The chain carries TRBV27 and TRBJ1-1, with 9 positions matching TRBD1. The length of the CDR3 is 19 residues. V trimming: 4 bases; J trimming: 1 base; junction bases outside the gene matches: 16. CDR1 is MNHEY, CDR2 SMNVEV, per germline (reference sequence). The CDR3 nucleotides read TGTGCCAGCAGTTATTCTCCCACCGGGACAGGGCCAGAGAACACTGAAGCTTTCTTT. Translating it yields CASSYSPTGTGPENTEAFF.

This clonotype was detected a few times. The rearrangement links TRBV15 to TRBJ1-1, with TRBD1 identical over 9 bases. V gave up 6 bases and J gave up 3 bases; unmatched junction bases: 8. Germline V gene sequence: CDR1 LNHNV, CDR2 YYDKDF (reference sequence). This CDR3 is built from 15 residues. CDR3 sequence: CATRVRDRADTEAFF. The CDR3 DNA reads TGTGCCACCAGAGTGAGGGACAGGGCGGACACTGAAGCTTTCTTT.